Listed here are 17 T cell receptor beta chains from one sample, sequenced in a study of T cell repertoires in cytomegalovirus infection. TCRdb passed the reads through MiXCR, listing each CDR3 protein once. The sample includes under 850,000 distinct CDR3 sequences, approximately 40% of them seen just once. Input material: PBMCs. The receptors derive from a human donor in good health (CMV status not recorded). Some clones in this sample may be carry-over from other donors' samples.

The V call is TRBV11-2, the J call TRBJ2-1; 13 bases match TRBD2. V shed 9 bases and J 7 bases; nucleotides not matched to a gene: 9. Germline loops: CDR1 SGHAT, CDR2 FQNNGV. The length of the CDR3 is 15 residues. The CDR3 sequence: CASKRTSGSRNEQFF. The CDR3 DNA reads TGTGCCAGTAAACGGACTAGCGGGAGCCGGAATGAGCAGTTCTTC. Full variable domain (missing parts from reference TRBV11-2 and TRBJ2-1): EAGVAQSPRYKIIEKRQSVAFWCNPISGHATLYWYQQILGQGPKLLIQFQNNGVVDDSQLPKDRFSAERLKGVDSTLKIQPAKLEDSAVYLCASKRTSGSRNEQFFGPGTRLTVL.

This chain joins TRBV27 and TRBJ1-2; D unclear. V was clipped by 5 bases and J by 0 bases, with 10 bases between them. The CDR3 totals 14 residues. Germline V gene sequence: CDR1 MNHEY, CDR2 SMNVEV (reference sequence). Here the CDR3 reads CASSPRPTNYGYTF. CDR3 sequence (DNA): TGTGCCAGCAGTCCTAGGCCAACTAACTATGGCTACACCTTC.

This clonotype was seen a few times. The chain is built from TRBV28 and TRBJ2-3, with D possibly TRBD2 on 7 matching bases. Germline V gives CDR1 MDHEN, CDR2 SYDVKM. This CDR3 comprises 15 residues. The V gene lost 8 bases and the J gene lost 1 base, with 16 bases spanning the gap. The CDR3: CASGGRGAGTDTQYF. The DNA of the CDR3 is TGTGCCAGCGGGGGTCGGGGGGCCGGCACAGATACGCAGTATTTT.

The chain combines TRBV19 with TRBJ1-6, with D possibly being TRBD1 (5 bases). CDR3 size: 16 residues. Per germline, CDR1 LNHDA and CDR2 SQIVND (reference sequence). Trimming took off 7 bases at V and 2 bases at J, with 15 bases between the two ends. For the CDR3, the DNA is TGTGCCAGTACCCCAGGGACGGAGGCCTATAATTCACCCCTCCACTTT. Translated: CASTPGTEAYNSPLHF.

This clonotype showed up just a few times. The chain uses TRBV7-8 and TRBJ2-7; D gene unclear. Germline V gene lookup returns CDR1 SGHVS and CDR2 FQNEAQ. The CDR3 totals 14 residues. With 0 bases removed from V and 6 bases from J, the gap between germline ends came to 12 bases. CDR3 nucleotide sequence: TGTGCCAGCAGCTTAGCCCAAAGCCAGTTCGAGCAGTACTTC. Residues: CASSLAQSQFEQYF.

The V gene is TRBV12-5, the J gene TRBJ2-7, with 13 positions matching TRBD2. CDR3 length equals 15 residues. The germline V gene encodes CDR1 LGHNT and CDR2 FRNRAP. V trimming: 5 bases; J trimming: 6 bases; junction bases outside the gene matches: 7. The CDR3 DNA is TGTGCTAGTGGTAGACCCGGGACTAGCGGGACCGAGCAGTACTTC. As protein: CASGRPGTSGTEQYF.

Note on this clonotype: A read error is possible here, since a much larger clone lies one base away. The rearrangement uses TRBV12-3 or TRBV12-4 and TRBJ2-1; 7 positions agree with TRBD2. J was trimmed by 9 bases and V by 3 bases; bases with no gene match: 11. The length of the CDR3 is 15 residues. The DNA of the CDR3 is TGTGCCAGCAGTTTGGCCACAGCGGTAGCGGGTGAGCAGTTCTTC. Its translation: CASSLATAVAGEQFF.

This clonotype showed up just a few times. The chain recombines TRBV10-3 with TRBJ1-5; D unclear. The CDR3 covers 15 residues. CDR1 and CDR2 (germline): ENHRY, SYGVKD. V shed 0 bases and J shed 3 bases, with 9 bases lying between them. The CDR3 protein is CAISESGSYNQPQHF. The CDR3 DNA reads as TGTGCCATCAGTGAGTCGGGCAGCTACAATCAGCCCCAGCATTTT.

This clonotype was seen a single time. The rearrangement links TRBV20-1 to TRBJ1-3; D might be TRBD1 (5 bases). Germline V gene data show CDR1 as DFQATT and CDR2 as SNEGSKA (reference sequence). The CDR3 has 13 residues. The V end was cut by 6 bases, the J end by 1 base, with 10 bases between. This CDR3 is CSAGQDSGNTIYF. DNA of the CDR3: TGCAGTGCCGGACAAGATTCTGGAAACACCATATATTTT.

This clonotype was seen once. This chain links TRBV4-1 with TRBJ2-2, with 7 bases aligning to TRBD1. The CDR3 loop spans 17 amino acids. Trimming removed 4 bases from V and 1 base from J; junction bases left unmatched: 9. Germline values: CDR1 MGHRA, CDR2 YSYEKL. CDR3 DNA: TGCGCCAGCAGCCCATCGAGGGGGACAGAGAACACCGGGGAGCTGTTTTTT. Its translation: CASSPSRGTENTGELFF.

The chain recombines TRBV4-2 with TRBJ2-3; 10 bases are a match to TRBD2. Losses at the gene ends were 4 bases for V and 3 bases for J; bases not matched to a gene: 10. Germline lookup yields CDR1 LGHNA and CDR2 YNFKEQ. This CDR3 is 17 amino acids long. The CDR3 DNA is TGTGCCAGCAGCCCTACGGCTAGCGGGAGTTGGACAGATACGCAGTATTTT. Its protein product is CASSPTASGSWTDTQYF.

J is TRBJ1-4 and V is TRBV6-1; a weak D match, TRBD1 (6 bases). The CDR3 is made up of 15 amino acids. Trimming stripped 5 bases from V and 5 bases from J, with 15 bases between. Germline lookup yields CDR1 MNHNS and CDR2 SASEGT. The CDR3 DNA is TGTGCCAGCAGTCTAGCGGGCCAGGGGAATGAAAAACTGTTTTTT. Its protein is CASSLAGQGNEKLFF.

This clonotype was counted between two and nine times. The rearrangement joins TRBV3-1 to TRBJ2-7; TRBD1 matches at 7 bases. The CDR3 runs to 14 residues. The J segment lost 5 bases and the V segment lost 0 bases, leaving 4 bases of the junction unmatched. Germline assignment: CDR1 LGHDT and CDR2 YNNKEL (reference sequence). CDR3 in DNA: TGTGCCAGCAGCCAAGACGCCGGACAGGACGAGCAGTACTTC. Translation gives CASSQDAGQDEQYF.

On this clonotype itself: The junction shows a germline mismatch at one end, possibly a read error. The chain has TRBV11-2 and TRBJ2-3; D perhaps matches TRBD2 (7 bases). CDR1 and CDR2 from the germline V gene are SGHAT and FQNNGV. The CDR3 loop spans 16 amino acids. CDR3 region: CASSPWTAGRTDTQSF. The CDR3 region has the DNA TGTGCCAGCAGCCCCTGGACAGCGGGAAGGACAGATACGCAGTCTTTT.

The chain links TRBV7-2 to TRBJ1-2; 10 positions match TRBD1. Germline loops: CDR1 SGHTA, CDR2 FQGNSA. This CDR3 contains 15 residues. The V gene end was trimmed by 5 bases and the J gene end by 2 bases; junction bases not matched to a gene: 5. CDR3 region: CASSPTGGWNYGYTF. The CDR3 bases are TGTGCCAGCAGCCCGACAGGGGGCTGGAACTATGGCTACACCTTC.

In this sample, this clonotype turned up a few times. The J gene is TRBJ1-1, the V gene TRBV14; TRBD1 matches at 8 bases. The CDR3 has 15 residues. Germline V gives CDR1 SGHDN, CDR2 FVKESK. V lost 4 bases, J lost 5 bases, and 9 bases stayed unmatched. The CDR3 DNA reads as TGTGCCAGCAGCCCACAGACAGGGGTACGTACTGAAGCTTTCTTT. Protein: CASSPQTGVRTEAFF.

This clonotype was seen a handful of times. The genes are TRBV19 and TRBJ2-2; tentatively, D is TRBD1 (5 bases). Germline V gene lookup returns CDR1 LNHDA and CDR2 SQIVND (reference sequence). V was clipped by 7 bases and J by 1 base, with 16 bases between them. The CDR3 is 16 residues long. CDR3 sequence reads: CASNPAGHLNTGELFF. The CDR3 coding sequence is TGTGCCAGTAATCCTGCCGGACACCTGAACACCGGGGAGCTGTTTTTT.